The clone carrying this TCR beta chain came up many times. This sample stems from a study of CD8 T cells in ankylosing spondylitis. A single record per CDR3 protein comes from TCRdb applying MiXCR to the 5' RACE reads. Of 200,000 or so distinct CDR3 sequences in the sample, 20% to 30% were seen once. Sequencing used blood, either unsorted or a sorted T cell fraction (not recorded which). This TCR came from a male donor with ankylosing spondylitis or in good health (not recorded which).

The CDR3, as DNA: TGTGCCAGCAGCGTACGGACTGGCTACGAGCAGTACTTC. As protein: CASSVRTGYEQYF. The chain employs TRBV9 and TRBJ2-7; D may be TRBD2 (5 bases). Germline CDR1 SGDLS, CDR2 YYNGEE. The CDR3 has 13 residues. V was cut by 1 base and J by 3 bases, with 8 bases left in between.